These 20 T cell receptor beta chains were sequenced from one sample in a study of T cell responses to AZD1222 COVID-19 vaccine. Here immunoSEQ multiplex PCR was the method, and the copy in TCRdb shows in-frame clones only, minus some. The sample carries about 150,000 clones, approximately 90% recorded once. Sequences were derived from peripheral blood, sampled on day 0 of AZD1222 vaccination. These receptor sequences come from an adult in good health.

The CDR3 coding sequence is TGTGCCTGGGGGCCTTTCAATCAGCCCCAGCATTTT. Protein product: CAWGPFNQPQHF. J is TRBJ1-5 and V is TRBV30, with unresolved D. V lost 5 bases to trimming and J lost 3 bases, with 8 bases between them. CDR3 length: 12 amino acids. Germline V CDR1 and CDR2: GTSNPN, SVGIG (reference sequence).

This sequence joins TRBV2 and TRBJ1-1; 8 positions match TRBD1. The germline V gene encodes CDR1 SNHLY and CDR2 FYNNEI. The CDR3 is 16 residues long. The ends lost 2 bases at V and 6 bases at J; junction bases unmatched: 11. In DNA, the CDR3 is TGTGCCAGCAGTGAATGGGGGACAGGTCTCAGCGCTGAAGCTTTCTTT. Its protein is CASSEWGTGLSAEAFF.

The V call is TRBV10-1, the J call TRBJ2-3; the D is unclear. V lost 4 bases and J lost 0, with 2 bases in between. Germline V gene data show CDR1 as WNHNN and CDR2 as SYGVQD (reference sequence). This CDR3 comprises 12 residues. This chain's CDR3 is CASSASTDTQYF. The CDR3 nucleotides read TGCGCCAGCAGTGCTAGCACAGATACGCAGTATTTT.

The chain recombines TRBV4-2 with TRBJ1-2; D ambiguous. Germline-derived CDR1 and CDR2 are LGHNA and YNFKEQ. Trimming cost V 1 base and J 4 bases, with 4 bases left between them. This CDR3 spans 12 amino acids. CDR3: CASSQGAYGYTF. The CDR3 DNA follows: TGTGCCAGCAGCCAAGGGGCCTATGGCTACACCTTC.

The chain is built from TRBV2 and TRBJ2-1; 12 bases agree with TRBD2. This CDR3 contains 14 residues. The V gene's germline CDR1 is SNHLY and CDR2 FYNNEI. Germline trimming cut 4 bases from V and 9 bases from J; bases unmatched to any gene: 4. CDR3 bases: TGTGCCAGCAGTGGACTAGCGGGAGAGGGTGAGCAGTTCTTC. Translating gives CASSGLAGEGEQFF.

The CDR3 is CASSVGTEGTEAFF. The CDR3 bases are TGTGCCAGCAGCGTCGGGACGGAGGGCACTGAAGCTTTCTTT. The rearrangement links TRBV7-9 to TRBJ1-1; D might be TRBD1 (5 bases). CDR1 is SEHNR and CDR2 is FQNEAQ in the germline V gene (reference sequence). The CDR3 consists of 14 residues. V lost 5 bases, J lost 4 bases, and 14 bases lay in between.

This chain joins TRBV28 and TRBJ1-5; 10 bases are a match to TRBD1. Losses at the gene ends were 5 bases for V and 8 bases for J; bases not matched to a gene: 9. Per germline, CDR1 MDHEN and CDR2 SYDVKM. The CDR3 covers 15 residues. The CDR3 loop reads CASSNGGQGWEPQHF. The CDR3, as DNA: TGTGCCAGCAGTAATGGGGGACAGGGGTGGGAGCCCCAGCATTTT.

This rearrangement joins TRBV7-6 to TRBJ2-3; 7 bases match TRBD2. From germline, CDR1 is SGHVS and CDR2 FNYEAQ. The CDR3 contains 15 residues. Losses at the gene ends were 5 bases for V and 2 bases for J; bases not matched to a gene: 7. DNA for the CDR3: TGTGCCAGCAGCCGGGCGGGAGCGGTCACAGATACGCAGTATTTT. Amino acids: CASSRAGAVTDTQYF.

The chain employs TRBV2 and TRBJ2-7, with unresolved D. Germline V CDR1 and CDR2: SNHLY, FYNNEI. This CDR3 region has 11 residues. Trimming removed 1 base from V and 6 bases from J, with 4 bases in between. CDR3: CASSEVFEQYF. In DNA form, the CDR3 reads TGTGCCAGCAGTGAAGTATTCGAGCAGTACTTC.

The genes are TRBV11-2 and TRBJ1-2; D is perhaps TRBD1 (6 bases). CDR1 and CDR2 from the germline V gene are SGHAT and FQNNGV. V was shortened by 3 bases and J by 8 bases, with 25 bases between the two germline ends. The length of the CDR3 is 17 residues. The CDR3 DNA reads as TGTGCCAGCAGCTTCCTATCAAGGATGGGGGCCCCTCAGGGCTACACCTTC. Residues: CASSFLSRMGAPQGYTF.

The J gene is TRBJ1-5, the V gene TRBV2; D may be TRBD1 (5 bases). Germline loops: CDR1 SNHLY, CDR2 FYNNEI. The CDR3 is made up of 14 amino acids. The V end lost 2 bases, the J end lost 6 bases, and 11 bases lay between the germline ends. The chain's CDR3 is CASSELWGGQPQHF. DNA of the CDR3: TGTGCCAGCAGTGAACTTTGGGGGGGTCAGCCCCAGCATTTT.

The chain carries TRBV18 and TRBJ2-2; D not resolved. The CDR3 has 12 amino acids. The ends were cut back, 3 bases at V and 5 bases at J, with 4 bases in the middle. CDR1 KGHSH and CDR2 LQKENI come from the germline V gene. CDR3 sequence (DNA): TGTGCCAGCTCACCCTCAACCGGGGAGCTGTTTTTT. Amino acid sequence: CASSPSTGELFF.

The chain links TRBV5-6 to TRBJ1-6, with D uncertain. Germline values: CDR1 SGHDT, CDR2 YYEEEE. The CDR3 contains 12 residues. V was trimmed by 4 bases and J by 7 bases, leaving 6 bases between them. This CDR3 is CASSPANSPLHF. The CDR3 DNA sequence: TGTGCCAGCAGCCCGGCGAATTCACCCCTCCACTTT.

This clone has just a few counts. The chain has TRBV7-3 and TRBJ2-1; TRBD2 aligns across 9 bases. Germline V CDR1 and CDR2: SGHTA, FQGTGA. The CDR3 length is 15 residues. Trimming at V came to 2 bases and at J to 6 bases, leaving 5 bases not matched to a gene. CDR3 sequence: CASSLGTSLSNEQFF. The CDR3 bases are TGTGCCAGCAGCTTAGGGACTAGCCTTAGCAATGAGCAGTTCTTC. Based on the CDR3 plus reference TRBV7-3 and TRBJ2-1, the full variable domain is GAGVSQTPSNKVTEKGKYVELRCDPISGHTALYWYRQSLGQGPEFLIYFQGTGAADDSGLPNDRFFAVRPEGSVSTLKIQRTERGDSAVYLCASSLGTSLSNEQFFGPGTRLTVL.

This chain joins TRBV7-2 and TRBJ1-1; D remains ambiguous. There are 18 residues in the CDR3. Germline V gene data show CDR1 as SGHTA and CDR2 as FQGNSA. V was clipped by 2 bases and J by 1 base, with 20 bases between them. CDR3 protein: CASSLSLRVKVENTEAFF. The CDR3, as DNA: TGTGCCAGCAGCTTAAGTCTTAGGGTTAAGGTGGAGAACACTGAAGCTTTCTTT.

The genes are TRBV11-2 and TRBJ2-1; 8 bases agree with TRBD2. The J segment lost 5 bases and the V segment lost 4 bases, leaving 4 bases of the junction unmatched. Germline values: CDR1 SGHAT, CDR2 FQNNGV. The CDR3 length is 14 residues. The CDR3 DNA sequence: TGTGCCAGCAGCTCTAGACTAGCGAACAATGAGCAGTTCTTC. Amino acid sequence: CASSSRLANNEQFF. Combining the CDR3 with reference TRBV11-2 and TRBJ2-1 gives the whole variable domain EAGVAQSPRYKIIEKRQSVAFWCNPISGHATLYWYQQILGQGPKLLIQFQNNGVVDDSQLPKDRFSAERLKGVDSTLKIQPAKLEDSAVYLCASSSRLANNEQFFGPGTRLTVL.

The chain carries TRBV27 and TRBJ2-7, with 7 bases matching TRBD1. This CDR3 comprises 14 residues. Germline trimming cut 5 bases from V and 3 bases from J; bases unmatched to any gene: 7. CDR1 MNHEY and CDR2 SMNVEV come from the germline V gene (reference sequence). CDR3 protein: CASSTDRDLYEQYF. The CDR3 DNA is TGTGCCAGCAGTACCGACAGGGACCTCTACGAGCAGTACTTC.

V is TRBV28 and J is TRBJ2-3; no reliable D call. The CDR3 is 13 amino acids. Per germline, CDR1 MDHEN and CDR2 SYDVKM. Trimming stripped 5 bases from V and 3 bases from J, with 9 bases between. CDR3 in amino acids: CASSLLRTDTQYF. The CDR3 DNA sequence: TGTGCCAGCAGTCTCCTCAGAACAGATACGCAGTATTTT.

The J gene is TRBJ2-1, the V gene TRBV5-5; D is possibly TRBD1 (6 bases). The V gene lost 4 bases and the J gene lost 9 bases, with 20 bases spanning the gap. This CDR3 comprises 15 residues. Germline lookup yields CDR1 SGHKS and CDR2 YYEKEE (reference sequence). CDR3 sequence: CASSTTRQATSEQFF. As DNA, the CDR3 is TGTGCCAGCAGCACCACCCGACAGGCGACAAGTGAGCAGTTCTTC.

The CDR3 sequence: CASSSPGQANTEAFF. CDR3 DNA: TGTGCCAGCAGTTCGCCGGGACAGGCCAACACTGAAGCTTTCTTT. The gene calls are TRBV28 and TRBJ1-1; 8 bases map to TRBD1. Germline trimming cut 4 bases from V and 2 bases from J; bases unmatched to any gene: 6. Looked up from germline, CDR1 is MDHEN and CDR2 is SYDVKM. The CDR3 runs 15 residues.